This entry lists 20 T cell receptor beta chains sequenced from one sample in a study of T cell repertoires in aging, cancer and after chemotherapy. TCR beta rearrangements were amplified from peripheral blood genomic DNA. Rearranged V-D-J TRB sequences were amplified with a mixed TRB-A/B primer pool. TCRdb called the multiplex PCR reads again in MiXCR, with one record for every CDR3 protein. Altogether under 2,500 distinct CDR3 sequences are present, 20% to 25% being singletons, with the ten largest covering 10% to 15%. The sample was blood. The source of these receptors is a human donor in good health.

Within the sample, this clonotype is medium-sized (0.01 to 0.1%). The CDR3 region has the DNA TGTGCCAGCTCACCCTCATTAGGAGGTAACACTGAAGCTTTCTTT. Amino acids: CASSPSLGGNTEAFF. V usage is TRBV18 and J usage is TRBJ1-1, with D uncertain. The CDR3 covers 15 residues. The V gene's germline CDR1 is KGHSH and CDR2 LQKENI. V lost 3 bases to trimming and J lost 2 bases, with 13 bases between them.

The chain recombines TRBV20-1 with TRBJ2-1; TRBD2 agrees at 10 bases. The J call may be faulty, since TRBJ2-7 better matches the DNA end. CDR3 length equals 16 residues. The germline gives CDR1 DFQATT, CDR2 SNEGSKA (reference sequence). The CDR3 DNA reads TGCAGTGCTAGAGGCCCGAGCGGGGGGGTAATCAATGAGCAGTACTTC. It yields the protein CSARGPSGGVINEQYF.

This sequence joins TRBV28 and TRBJ2-2, with D uncertain. Germline CDR1 is MDHEN and CDR2 is SYDVKM. With 8 bases removed from V and 5 bases from J, the gap between germline ends came to 9 bases. CDR3 length: 12 residues. The CDR3 is CASEANTGELFF. DNA for the CDR3: TGTGCCAGCGAAGCAAATACCGGGGAGCTGTTTTTT.

This clonotype is labeled medium-sized. The chain has TRBV18 and TRBJ2-2; D is undetermined. V was clipped by 8 bases and J by 3 bases, with 7 bases between them. Germline CDR1 and CDR2: KGHSH and LQKENI. The CDR3 is 12 amino acids. This CDR3 is CASTPDTGELFF. The CDR3 region has the DNA TGTGCCAGCACGCCCGACACCGGGGAGCTGTTTTTT.

This clonotype is deemed large (0.1 to 1%). CDR3 protein: CASSYERTSGGTWETQYF. The CDR3 coding sequence is TGTGCCAGCAGTTACGAGCGGACTAGCGGGGGAACATGGGAGACCCAGTACTTC. The chain links TRBV6-5 to TRBJ2-5; TRBD2 matches 13 bases. CDR1 and CDR2 (germline): MNHEY, SVGAGI. V lost 2 bases and J lost 5; bases outside the gene matches: 11. CDR3 length equals 18 residues.

This clonotype was seen a single time. Relative to the germline gene, one junction end is altered; a read error may explain this. This chain links TRBV4-3 with TRBJ2-7; the D is unclear. Germline V gene lookup returns CDR1 LGHNA and CDR2 YSLEER. This CDR3 contains 16 residues. The CDR3 DNA sequence: TGCGCCAGCGGCCAAGGTTCAGGAAAAAGCTCCTACGAGCAGTACTTC. Its protein is CASGQGSGKSSYEQYF.

In its sample, this clonotype was seen a few times. This chain uses TRBV11-2 with TRBJ2-7; D call uncertain. The V gene lost 0 bases and the J gene lost 6 bases, with 15 bases spanning the gap. This CDR3 has 15 amino acids. Germline values: CDR1 SGHAT, CDR2 FQNNGV. This CDR3 is CASSLESGWRAEQYF. CDR3 bases: TGTGCCAGCAGCTTAGAGTCCGGGTGGCGAGCCGAGCAGTACTTC.

The chain uses TRBV27 and TRBJ2-1, with 10 nucleotides matching TRBD2. From germline, CDR1 is MNHEY and CDR2 SMNVEV (reference sequence). This CDR3 has 17 amino acids. The J segment lost 4 bases and the V segment lost 6 bases, leaving 12 bases of the junction unmatched. The CDR3 DNA follows: TGTGCCAGCAGCCATAGTCCGGGACTAGCGACTTACAATGAGCAGTTCTTC. Translation: CASSHSPGLATYNEQFF.

By frequency in the sample, this clonotype is medium-sized. V is TRBV7-6 and J is TRBJ2-7, with 7 positions matching TRBD1. CDR1 SGHVS and CDR2 FNYEAQ come from the germline V gene. V lost 1 base and J lost 7; bases outside the gene matches: 10. The CDR3 length is 15 residues. CDR3 bases: TGTGCCAGCAGCTTAGGACGGCAGGGGGATCGGGAGCAGTACTTC. Translation gives CASSLGRQGDREQYF.

In its sample, this clonotype ranks as medium-sized. The V call is TRBV6-6, the J call TRBJ2-6; D perhaps matches TRBD2 (6 bases). V lost 8 bases to trimming and J lost 1 base, with 12 bases between them. The CDR3 is 15 residues long. Germline CDR1 reads MNHNY; CDR2 reads SVGAGI (reference sequence). The CDR3 here is CASVPEGSGANVLTF. As DNA, the CDR3 is TGTGCCAGCGTACCGGAGGGGTCTGGGGCCAACGTCCTGACTTTC.

The V call is TRBV28, the J call TRBJ1-1, with D maybe TRBD1 (6 bases). In germline, CDR1 is MDHEN, CDR2 SYDVKM. Trimming stripped 5 bases from V and 6 bases from J, with 16 bases between. The CDR3 runs 14 residues. CDR3 coding DNA: TGTGCCAGCAGTCCGAACACAGGGTCATCTGAAGCTTTCTTT. Encoded protein: CASSPNTGSSEAFF.

The chain joins TRBV6-1 to TRBJ1-3; D is unresolved. The CDR3 sequence is 15 residues long. V was shortened by 8 bases and J by 0 bases, with 14 bases between the two germline ends. The germline CDR1 and CDR2 sequences are MNHNS and SASEGT. The CDR3 loop reads CASGGEGYSGNTIYF. The CDR3 region has the DNA TGTGCCAGCGGTGGAGAAGGCTACTCTGGAAACACCATATATTTT.

This clonotype was seen more than once but under ten times. The chain couples TRBV14 to TRBJ1-1; D is perhaps TRBD1 (6 bases). The CDR3 totals 15 residues. V gave up 2 bases and J gave up 5 bases, with 15 bases separating them. The germline V gene has CDR1 SGHDN and CDR2 FVKESK. CDR3 in DNA: TGTGCCAGCAGCCAAAAACAGGGAGGGGGAACTGAAGCTTTCTTT. As protein: CASSQKQGGGTEAFF.

By frequency in the sample, this clonotype is medium-sized (0.01 to 0.1%). This chain connects TRBV7-9 to TRBJ2-3; TRBD1 matches at 7 bases. Trimming removed 1 base from V and 6 bases from J; junction bases left unmatched: 4. CDR3 length: 14 residues. CDR1 SEHNR and CDR2 FQNEAQ come from the germline V gene (reference sequence). CDR3 coding DNA: TGTGCCAGCAGCTTAGACAGGGGTTACGATACGCAGTATTTT. As protein: CASSLDRGYDTQYF.

The chain uses TRBV12-3 or TRBV12-4 and TRBJ2-3; 11 bases line up with TRBD2. The CDR3 is 16 residues long. Losses at the gene ends were 6 bases for V and 3 bases for J; bases not matched to a gene: 8. CDR3 in amino acids: CASSRSGGGGTDTQYF. In nucleotides, the CDR3 is TGTGCCAGCAGCCGTAGCGGGGGGGGGGGAACAGATACGCAGTATTTT.

By share, this clonotype ranks as medium-sized. The chain's CDR3 is CASSPGGKDYNEQFF. CDR3 nucleotide sequence: TGTGCCAGCAGTCCAGGGGGGAAGGATTACAATGAGCAGTTCTTC. This sequence joins TRBV6-2 or TRBV6-3 and TRBJ2-1, with D maybe TRBD1 (7 bases). Germline CDR1 MNHEY, CDR2 SVGEGT. The CDR3 consists of 15 residues. Trimming shortened V by 5 bases and J by 4 bases, and 15 bases separated the two germline ends.

This clonotype was observed a few times. This rearrangement joins TRBV7-2 to TRBJ1-5; possible D gene TRBD1, 5 bases. Germline assignment: CDR1 SGHTA and CDR2 FQGNSA. V dropped 2 bases and J dropped 1 base, with 6 bases sitting between them. This CDR3 spans 14 amino acids. The CDR3 DNA sequence: TGTGCCAGCAGCTTAAGGGGAAGCAATCAGCCCCAGCATTTT. Translation: CASSLRGSNQPQHF.

This clonotype was seen a handful of times. J is TRBJ2-5 and V is TRBV7-9; D is uncertain. V was shortened by 2 bases and J by 1 base, with 8 bases between the two germline ends. The CDR3 is 14 amino acids. Germline V lookup: CDR1 SEHNR, CDR2 FQNEAQ (reference sequence). In DNA, the CDR3 is TGTGCCAGCAGCTTAACGGGTCCCCAAGAGACCCAGTACTTC. Translating it yields CASSLTGPQETQYF.

This clonotype is categorized as medium-sized. V is TRBV5-6 and J is TRBJ2-2, with D tentatively TRBD1 (5 bases). Germline V gene sequence: CDR1 SGHDT, CDR2 YYEEEE. Between the trimmed V and J ends, which lost 0 bases and 2 bases, there was a span of 11 bases. The CDR3 runs 16 residues. The CDR3 region has the DNA TGTGCCAGCAGCTTGGTGGGCCAGGGTAACACCGGGGAGCTGTTTTTT. It encodes CASSLVGQGNTGELFF.

In its sample, this clonotype is large. The rearrangement joins TRBV29-1 to TRBJ2-1, with TRBD2 matching over 10 bases. Germline CDR1 reads SQVTM; CDR2 reads ANQGSEA. J gave up 8 bases and V 2 bases, and 9 bases lay outside the gene matches. This CDR3 has 15 amino acids. CDR3 bases: TGCAGCGTTGAAAGGGCTAGCGGGAGTAGGGATGAGCAGTTCTTC. It is translated as CSVERASGSRDEQFF.